This entry describes one T cell receptor (beta chain). Using immunoSEQ multiplex PCR, the repertoire was profiled, and TCRdb retains in-frame clones only, with some absent. The table shows roughly 200,000 clones, with approximately 89% occurring only once. Trimming removed 3 bases at V and 15 bases at J, with 15 bases between. The germline CDR1 and CDR2 sequences are LGHDT and YNNKEL (reference sequence). This CDR3 spans 12 amino acids. This specimen comes from a study of blood T cell repertoires in COVID-19. Overall study: There were acute and convalescent COVID-19 samples, and they came from the United States, Italy and Spain.

Participants spanned ages about 18 to 90 years and resided in 20 to 30 US areas. The clonotype comes from a woman between 40 and 55 years old with acute COVID-19. Sequenced material: PBMCs or T cells enriched from blood (not recorded which). This rearrangement joins TRBV3-1 (or the pseudogene TRBV3-2) to TRBJ2-1, with D possibly being TRBD2 (5 bases). CDR3 protein: CASSHEGVGTFF. The CDR3 region has the DNA TGTGCCAGCAGCCATGAGGGCGTAGGCACGTTCTTC.